This TCR beta chain is from a study of CD8+CD57+ T cells in acquired aplastic anemia (dated by TCRdb to 2016 to 2019). Some background on the complete study: Extracted DNA from sorted CD4+ and CD8+ cells averaged around 3.4 ug, ranging from about 0.19 to 30 ug.

Profiling of TCR beta VDJ combinations and CDR3 sequences used genomic DNA as the template. An Illumina HiSeq 2000 was the platform used for TCR repertoire sequencing. The paper's processing steps were these. Repertoires were assessed using TRBV/TRBJ rearrangement plots, CDR3 size and DJ length profiles, and Simpson's diversity index. Whichever DNA sequence was most abundant in the deep sequencing data was defined as the immunodominant clone. CDR3 amino acid sequences were screened for sharing across subjects and compared with published repertoires and the VDJdb database. TCRdb passed the public sequencing reads through fastp at Q25 and MiXCR, retaining productive beta sequences. Records with the same CDR3 protein are collapsed into one entry carrying the most frequent genes and DNA. These V and J calls are TCRdb output, not the study's own analysis. Present in this sample are 300,000 or so distinct CDR3 sequences, 55% to 60% of which were seen just once. The ten top clones hold 6.5% to 10% of the sample.

Compared with germline, V lacks 3 bases and J lacks 4 bases; bases without a gene match: 8. Its CDR3 holds 14 amino acids, cysteine through phenylalanine. The kept DNA is CDR3 alone, 42 bases in frame from the first base. CDR1 and CDR2 are drawn from the germline V gene (reference sequence): DFQATT, SNEGSKA. The study deep-sequenced TCR repertoires of sorted CD4+ and CD8+ blood T cells from severe aplastic anemia patients and healthy subjects. Ficoll-Paque density gradient centrifugation was used to isolate peripheral blood mononuclear cells. CD4+ and CD8+ T cells were sorted by FACS or magnetic beads before DNA extraction. Study-wide findings and limitations: Twenty-nine CD8+ CDR3 sequences were found to be shared between patients and controls, but these sequences appeared to be highly expressed in patients and within the immunodominant clones of the patients. No significant difference in CD8+ Simpson's diversity was found between patients and healthy controls (P=0.060).

Regarding this clonotype: The antigen this receptor binds is unknown. No base qualities exist here, and no much larger clone lies one base off it.

The specimen sequenced was sorted CD4+, CD8+, or CD8+CD57+ T cells (not recorded which) from PBMCs. The rearrangement combines TRBV20-1 with TRBJ1-2, with TRBD1 matching 7 junction bases. The TCR comes from a human donor with severe aplastic anemia or a healthy control (not recorded which). The nucleotide sequence reads as follows: TGCAGTGCTAGGGAACAGGGGTCCCCCTATGGCTACACCTTC. This translates into CSAREQGSPYGYTF.